This T cell receptor (beta chain) was sequenced in a study of graft-versus-host responses after intestinal transplantation. The protocol was immunoSEQ multiplex PCR, while the TCRdb copy is restricted to in-frame clones and leaves out a portion. The table has about 23,000 clones, 90% seen once. The sample holds one count of this clone. The input for sequencing was PBMCs, taken approximately 38 days after intestinal transplant. This clonotype was obtained from a human patient who received an intestinal transplant, so some T cells may come from the graft donor.

CDR3 coding DNA: TGTGCCACCTTTCCTGCCCCTTATGAACGCTCCACAGATACGCAGTATTTT. Its protein is CATFPAPYERSTDTQYF. The rearrangement joins TRBV2 to TRBJ2-3; D gene ambiguous. This CDR3 spans 17 amino acids. Trimming shortened V by 10 bases and J by 2 bases, and 25 bases separated the two germline ends. Germline CDR1 SNHLY, CDR2 FYNNEI. Full variable domain (missing parts from reference TRBV2 and TRBJ2-3): EPEVTQTPSHQVTQMGQEVILRCVPISNHLYFYWYRQILGQKVEFLVSFYNNEISEKSEIFDDQFSVERPDGSNFTLKIRSTKLEDSAMYFCATFPAPYERSTDTQYFGPGTRLTVL.